This T cell receptor beta chain came from a study of cytomegalovirus exposure and HLA in healthy donors. V was cut by 3 bases and J by 0 bases, with 14 bases left in between. Germline V gives CDR1 KGHSH, CDR2 LQKENI. The CDR3 extends over 16 amino acids. 60 Vbeta and 13 Jbeta primers were used in PCR. Assay used: immunoSEQ multiplex PCR; TCRdb lists only in-frame clones, some missing. The sample includes 150,000 to 170,000 clones, around 74% of them seen just once. The TCR originated in a man aged 18 to 29 in good health and CMV-seronegative. This chain connects TRBV18 to TRBJ1-1; D uncertain. The sample comprised PBMCs. The CDR3 DNA reads TGTGCCAGCTCACCCCTAGGACGGGGAATGAACACTGAAGCTTTCTTT. It codes for CASSPLGRGMNTEAFF. The whole variable domain, filled in from reference TRBV18 and TRBJ1-1, reads NAGVMQNPRHLVRRRGQEARLRCSPMKGHSHVYWYRQLPEEGLKFMVYLQKENIIDESGMPKERFSAEFPKEGPSILRIQQVVRGDSAAYFCASSPLGRGMNTEAFFGQGTRLTVV.